A single sample is the source of the 30 T cell receptor beta chains below, sequenced in a study of T cell responses to AZD1222 COVID-19 vaccine. Produced via immunoSEQ multiplex PCR; TCRdb's table is partial and in-frame only. The sample includes roughly 120,000 clones, approximately 89% of them seen just once. This sample comprised peripheral blood, obtained 28 days after the second AZD1222 dose. These receptors originate from an adult who received the AZD1222 COVID-19 vaccine.

The chain recombines TRBV9 with TRBJ2-3; D is possibly TRBD2 (6 bases). CDR1 is SGDLS, CDR2 YYNGEE, per germline. V was shortened by 4 bases and J by 6 bases, with 18 bases between the two germline ends. This CDR3 spans 15 amino acids. In DNA, the CDR3 is TGTGCCAGCAGCCCATCGGGGGTCGGATCCGATACGCAGTATTTT. It yields the protein CASSPSGVGSDTQYF.

V is TRBV3-1 (or the pseudogene TRBV3-2) and J is TRBJ2-3; D unresolved. This CDR3 spans 14 amino acids. Germline V lookup: CDR1 LGHDT, CDR2 YNNKEL (reference sequence). With 3 bases removed from V and 0 bases from J, the gap between germline ends came to 7 bases. The CDR3 protein is CASSHRQSTDTQYF. The CDR3 nucleotides read TGTGCCAGCAGCCATCGTCAGAGCACAGATACGCAGTATTTT.

The V call is TRBV27, the J call TRBJ1-6; D is ambiguous. The V gene's germline CDR1 is MNHEY and CDR2 SMNVEV (reference sequence). The CDR3 contains 14 residues. Trimming cost V 3 bases and J 4 bases, with 7 bases left between them. The CDR3 bases are TGTGCCAGCAGTTTTTCACAGTATAATTCACCCCTCCACTTT. Its translation is CASSFSQYNSPLHF.

This chain connects TRBV11-2 to TRBJ1-3; D is undetermined. The CDR3 totals 15 residues. In germline, CDR1 is SGHAT, CDR2 FQNNGV. Trimming stripped 1 base from V and 3 bases from J, with 10 bases between. CDR3 nucleotides: TGTGCCAGCAGCTTAGCTCTCCAGTATGGAAACACCATATATTTT. It specifies CASSLALQYGNTIYF.

The V gene is TRBV5-6, the J gene TRBJ1-3; D might be TRBD1 (5 bases). Deletions cut 1 base from V and 0 bases from J, with 11 bases between. The CDR3 totals 16 residues. Germline values: CDR1 SGHDT, CDR2 YYEEEE. For the CDR3, the DNA is TGTGCCAGCAGCTTGCCAGGGACCATCTCTGGAAACACCATATATTTT. Its protein product is CASSLPGTISGNTIYF. Full variable domain (remainder filled in from reference TRBV5-6 and TRBJ1-3): DAGVTQSPTHLIKTRGQQVTLRCSPKSGHDTVSWYQQALGQGPQFIFQYYEEEERQRGNFPDRFSGHQFPNYSSELNVNALLLGDSALYLCASSLPGTISGNTIYFGEGSWLTVV.

This clone has just one count. J is TRBJ1-6 and V is TRBV5-1, with 9 bases identical to TRBD1. CDR1 and CDR2 (germline): SGHRS, YFSETQ. V lost 4 bases, J lost 8 bases, and 4 bases stayed unmatched. CDR3 length: 14 residues. This CDR3 reads CASSTTGGDSPLHF. The CDR3 region has the DNA TGCGCCAGCAGCACGACAGGGGGAGATTCACCCCTCCACTTT.

The rearrangement links TRBV7-9 to TRBJ2-1; 8 nucleotides align to TRBD1. Germline V lookup: CDR1 SEHNR, CDR2 FQNEAQ (reference sequence). CDR3 length: 17 residues. The junction had 9 bases not matched to a gene; V was cut back by 3 bases and J by 2 bases. The CDR3 sequence: CASSFKPGQATYNEQFF. DNA for the CDR3: TGTGCCAGCAGCTTCAAACCGGGACAGGCAACCTACAATGAGCAGTTCTTC.

The CDR3 region has the DNA TGTGCCAGCAGCTTAACGACAGGGTCCTACGAGCAGTACTTC. The encoded protein is CASSLTTGSYEQYF. This chain joins TRBV7-2 and TRBJ2-7; TRBD1 matches 7 bases. Germline CDR1 and CDR2: SGHTA and FQGNSA. The CDR3 is made up of 14 amino acids. The V and J ends lost 2 bases and 1 base, in that order; junction bases with no gene match: 2.

The chain employs TRBV6-5 and TRBJ2-3, with D hard to call. CDR3 size: 13 residues. The V gene's germline CDR1 is MNHEY and CDR2 SVGAGI. Trimming left V 5 bases short and J 5 bases short, with 11 bases between. The CDR3: CASSRRVKDTQYF. The CDR3 bases are TGTGCCAGCAGTCGACGGGTAAAAGATACGCAGTATTTT.

Remarks on this clone: The junction departs from germline at one end; a sequencing error may be responsible. The chain is built from TRBV12-3 or TRBV12-4 and TRBJ1-1; no reliable D call. This CDR3 is built from 13 residues. The CDR3 bases are TGTGCCAGCAGTCTAGCATCGGGCTTAGTTCCTTTCTTT. As protein: CASSLASGLVPFF.

About this clone: In the same sample, other DNA sequences code for this CDR3. The gene calls are TRBV28 and TRBJ1-2, with 7 bases matching TRBD1. The CDR3 covers 14 residues. Germline CDR1 is MDHEN and CDR2 is SYDVKM. J was trimmed by 4 bases and V by 2 bases; bases with no gene match: 4. CDR3 DNA sequence: TGTGCCAGCAGTTTAAGGGGGCGCTTCTATGGCTACACCTTC. Its translation: CASSLRGRFYGYTF.

This chain connects TRBV29-1 to TRBJ1-1; D not certain. The CDR3 has 11 amino acids. In germline, CDR1 is SQVTM, CDR2 ANQGSEA. The V and J ends lost 3 bases and 2 bases respectively, with 4 bases between them. In nucleotides, the CDR3 is TGCAGCGTTGAGTACAACACTGAAGCTTTCTTT. Translated, it gives CSVEYNTEAFF.

The CDR3 region has the DNA TGTGCCAGCACCTCAGGGGCAGGAAGAGATGGCTACACCTTC. It encodes CASTSGAGRDGYTF. V and J are TRBV5-5 and TRBJ1-2; D perhaps matches TRBD1 (6 bases). This CDR3 spans 14 amino acids. Germline CDR1 and CDR2: SGHKS and YYEKEE (reference sequence). Trimming pared 6 bases from V and 6 bases from J, leaving 18 bases between. Variable domain in full (rest from reference TRBV5-5 and TRBJ1-2): DAGVTQSPTHLIKTRGQQVTLRCSPISGHKSVSWYQQVLGQGPQFIFQYYEKEERGRGNFPDRFSARQFPNYSSELNVNALLLGDSALYLCASTSGAGRDGYTFGSGTRLTVV.

The V gene is TRBV24-1, the J gene TRBJ1-3; no definite D call. Germline loops: CDR1 KGHDR, CDR2 SFDVKD. The ends were cut back, 2 bases at V and 4 bases at J, with 5 bases in the middle. CDR3 length: 13 amino acids. The CDR3 sequence: CATSDYTGNTIYF. The CDR3 DNA reads TGTGCCACCAGTGATTACACCGGAAACACCATATATTTT.

This chain links TRBV6-1 with TRBJ1-1; TRBD1 might be the D (5 bases). Germline V gene sequence: CDR1 MNHNS, CDR2 SASEGT. V was cut by 2 bases and J by 7 bases, with 14 bases left in between. This CDR3 comprises 14 residues. The CDR3 DNA sequence: TGTGCCAGCAGTGAACTCCGGGACGGCCGTGAAGCTTTCTTT. Amino acids: CASSELRDGREAFF.

The chain combines TRBV6-2 or TRBV6-3 with TRBJ2-1; D may match TRBD1 or TRBD2 (5 bases each). The CDR3 extends over 13 amino acids. CDR1 is MNHEY, CDR2 SVGEGT, per germline. Trimming stripped 2 bases from V and 10 bases from J, with 12 bases between. The CDR3 nucleotides read TGTGCCAGCAGTTACCGGGACCTGACCGAGCAGTTCTTC. The encoded protein is CASSYRDLTEQFF.

The V gene is TRBV7-9, the J gene TRBJ1-5; TRBD1 matches 7 bases. The CDR3 sequence is 15 residues long. CDR1 and CDR2 (germline): SEHNR, FQNEAQ (reference sequence). Germline trimming cut 1 base from V and 0 bases from J; bases unmatched to any gene: 0. The CDR3, as DNA: TGTGCCAGCAGCTTAGAGGGGGCTAGCAATCAGCCCCAGCATTTT. Residues: CASSLEGASNQPQHF.

The V gene is TRBV2, the J gene TRBJ2-5; D not resolved. The ends were cut back, 1 base at V and 6 bases at J, with 9 bases in the middle. Germline CDR1 is SNHLY and CDR2 is FYNNEI. The CDR3 loop spans 13 amino acids. DNA for the CDR3: TGTGCCAGCAGTGAAGGGACCGCAAAGACCCAGTACTTC. It yields the protein CASSEGTAKTQYF.

V usage is TRBV13 and J usage is TRBJ1-5, with D perhaps matching TRBD1 (5 bases). In germline, CDR1 is PRHDT, CDR2 FYEKMQ (reference sequence). Trimming removed 7 bases from V and 4 bases from J, with 14 bases in between. CDR3 length equals 14 residues. The CDR3 spells CASNIRAGNQPQHF. The CDR3 DNA reads as TGTGCCAGCAATATCAGGGCGGGGAATCAGCCCCAGCATTTT.

The gene calls are TRBV28 and TRBJ2-1; D is unresolved. The CDR3 is 16 residues long. The ends were cut back, 6 bases at V and 7 bases at J, with 22 bases in the middle. Looked up from germline, CDR1 is MDHEN and CDR2 is SYDVKM. The CDR3, as DNA: TGTGCCAGCAGCCCTTTGCTGGTTTTGTCTAAAAATGAGCAGTTCTTC. Its translation is CASSPLLVLSKNEQFF.

This chain uses TRBV7-9 with TRBJ2-3, with D possibly TRBD1 on 7 matching bases. The CDR3 extends over 15 amino acids. The germline V gene encodes CDR1 SEHNR and CDR2 FQNEAQ (reference sequence). The germline V and J ends were trimmed by 5 bases and 0 bases, with 12 bases remaining between them. The CDR3 DNA reads as TGTGCCAGCAGCCCACAGGGGACTAGCACAGATACGCAGTATTTT. It codes for CASSPQGTSTDTQYF.

Details on this clone: The junction does not match germline at one end; this may be a read error. The V and J genes are TRBV9 and TRBJ2-5; tentatively, D is TRBD1 or TRBD2 (5 bases each). CDR1 is SGDLS, CDR2 YYNGEE, per germline. This CDR3 is 11 amino acids long. CDR3 in amino acids: CASSASGTQHF. CDR3 bases: TGTGCCAGTTCTGCATCCGGGACCCAGCACTTC. Full variable domain (missing parts from reference TRBV9 and TRBJ2-5): DSGVTQTPKHLITATGQRVTLRCSPRSGDLSVYWYQQSLDQGLQFLIQYYNGEERAKGNILERFSAQQFPDLHSELNLSSLELGDSALYFCASSASGTQHFGPGTRLLVL.

This clone showed up just once. This chain connects TRBV7-2 to TRBJ2-5, with TRBD2 matching over 10 bases. This CDR3 contains 14 residues. J gave up 2 bases and V 4 bases, and 1 base lay outside the gene matches. CDR1 and CDR2 (germline): SGHTA, FQGNSA. Written as DNA, the CDR3 is TGTGCCAGCAGCTATAGCGGGGGGCAAGAGACCCAGTACTTC. This translates into CASSYSGGQETQYF.

The genes are TRBV5-8 and TRBJ2-2, with D uncertain. V was trimmed by 10 bases and J by 1 base, leaving 8 bases between them. The V gene's germline CDR1 is SGHTS and CDR2 YDEGEE. The CDR3 contains 12 residues. CDR3 residues: CAYGRNTGELFF. CDR3 DNA: TGTGCCTACGGCAGGAACACCGGGGAGCTGTTTTTT.

The chain links TRBV6-5 to TRBJ1-2; a weak D match, TRBD1 (6 bases). From germline, CDR1 is MNHEY and CDR2 SVGAGI. V dropped 5 bases and J dropped 3 bases, with 13 bases sitting between them. The CDR3 is 14 amino acids. Here the CDR3 reads CASSNEWTDYGYTF. The DNA of the CDR3 is TGTGCCAGCAGTAACGAATGGACAGACTATGGCTACACCTTC.

The rearrangement links TRBV29-1 to TRBJ1-5, with 11 bases fitting TRBD1. J gave up 5 bases and V 8 bases, and 5 bases lay outside the gene matches. This CDR3 is built from 13 residues. Germline CDR1 SQVTM, CDR2 ANQGSEA. The CDR3 DNA reads as TGCAGCTATGGACAGGGGGCAGATCAGCCCCAGCATTTT. This translates into CSYGQGADQPQHF.

The chain has TRBV10-3 and TRBJ2-5; D assignment may be TRBD1 or TRBD2 (5 bases each). This CDR3 has 13 amino acids. V lost 6 bases and J lost 3, with 11 bases in between. From germline, CDR1 is ENHRY and CDR2 SYGVKD. The CDR3 sequence: CAISSRGEETQYF. The CDR3 DNA is TGTGCCATCAGCTCCCGGGGCGAAGAGACCCAGTACTTC.

The rearrangement links TRBV4-1 to TRBJ1-1, with D possibly TRBD1 on 5 matching bases. Trimming removed 4 bases at V and 1 base at J, with 10 bases between. The germline CDR1 and CDR2 sequences are MGHRA and YSYEKL. CDR3 length: 14 amino acids. CDR3 amino acids: CASSLGRENTEAFF. In DNA, the CDR3 is TGCGCCAGCAGCCTGGGACGGGAGAACACTGAAGCTTTCTTT.

V usage is TRBV25-1 and J usage is TRBJ1-2; D is perhaps TRBD1 (5 bases). V was clipped by 6 bases and J by 8 bases, with 10 bases between them. Germline assignment: CDR1 MGHDK and CDR2 SYGVNS. The CDR3 length is 11 residues. CDR3 in DNA: TGTGCCAGCAGCTTTGGGGGGGGCTACACCTTC. Its protein is CASSFGGGYTF.

V usage is TRBV6-1 and J usage is TRBJ1-1; D is possibly TRBD1 (6 bases). V dropped 0 bases and J dropped 4 bases, with 15 bases sitting between them. CDR1 is MNHNS and CDR2 is SASEGT in the germline V gene. This CDR3 contains 16 residues. CDR3 nucleotides: TGTGCCAGCAGTGAAGCCCTAGGACAGAGGGGCACTGAAGCTTTCTTT. This sequence encodes CASSEALGQRGTEAFF.